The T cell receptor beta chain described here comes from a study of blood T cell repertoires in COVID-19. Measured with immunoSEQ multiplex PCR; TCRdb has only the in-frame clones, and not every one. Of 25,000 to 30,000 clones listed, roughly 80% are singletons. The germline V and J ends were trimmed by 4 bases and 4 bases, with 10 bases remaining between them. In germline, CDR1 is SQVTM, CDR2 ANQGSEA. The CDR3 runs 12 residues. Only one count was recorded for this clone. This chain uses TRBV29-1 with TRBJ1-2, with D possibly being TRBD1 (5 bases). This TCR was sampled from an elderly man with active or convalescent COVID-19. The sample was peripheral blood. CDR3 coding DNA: TGCAGCGTTGGGTCAGGGTCCTATGGCTACACCTTC. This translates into CSVGSGSYGYTF.